This is a list of T cell receptor beta chains from one sample in a study of blood T cell repertoires in COVID-19. Libraries were prepared by immunoSEQ multiplex PCR; TCRdb keeps only in-frame clonotypes and omits some of them. The sample records roughly 400,000 clones, 85% to 90% being singletons. Sequencing was carried out using PBMCs or T cells enriched from blood (not recorded which). The receptor set was obtained from a woman in her 30s who had recovered from COVID-19. Both conserved end residues are part of each CDR3. D genes are given only for firm matches. Part of the rows lack a size; the others show once, few, many or a class for expanded clones.

v_gene	j_gene	d_gene	abundance	CDR3aa	CDR3nt
TRBV20-1	TRBJ1-1	TRBD1	NA	CSASGKVGQGAYGTEAFF	TGCAGTGCTAGTGGAAAGGTGGGACAGGGGGCATATGGGACTGAAGCTTTCTTT
TRBV7-9	TRBJ2-7	NA	NA	CASSLVWGTGYEQYF	TGTGCCAGCAGCTTAGTTTGGGGCACCGGCTACGAGCAGTACTTC
TRBV6-5	TRBJ1-1	TRBD1	NA	CASKSGPGGTEAFF	TGTGCCAGCAAGTCAGGGCCAGGGGGGACTGAAGCTTTCTTT
TRBV6-5	TRBJ1-4	TRBD1	NA	CASSYSGTDVRKLFF	TGTGCCAGCAGTTACTCCGGGACAGATGTGCGAAAACTGTTTTTT
TRBV7-8	TRBJ1-3	NA	NA	CASSFLASGNTIYF	TGTGCCAGCAGCTTCTTGGCCTCTGGAAACACCATATATTTT
TRBV30	TRBJ1-1	NA	once	CAWSSLPGLHKDTEAFF	TGTGCCTGGAGTTCCCTCCCAGGGCTCCATAAGGACACTGAAGCTTTCTTT
TRBV9	TRBJ2-7	TRBD1	NA	CASSVGQGRQYF	TGTGCCAGCAGCGTTGGACAGGGGAGGCAGTACTTC
TRBV5-6	TRBJ1-2	NA	NA	CASSPQGPSLANYGYTF	TGTGCCAGCAGCCCGCAGGGCCCCTCCTTAGCTAACTATGGCTACACCTTC
TRBV7-3	TRBJ1-1	NA	NA	CASSAGGPNTEAFF	TGTGCCAGCAGCGCGGGGGGTCCGAACACTGAAGCTTTCTTT
TRBV6-5	TRBJ2-7	NA	many	CASSRSTGQFGEQYF	TGTGCCAGCAGTCGAAGTACTGGGCAATTTGGCGAGCAGTACTTC
TRBV7-6	TRBJ1-1	TRBD1	NA	CASSDRQGANTEAFF	TGTGCCAGCAGTGATCGACAGGGAGCGAACACTGAAGCTTTCTTT
TRBV20-1	TRBJ2-1	TRBD2	NA	CSASFGLAGSNEQFF	TGCAGTGCTAGTTTTGGACTAGCGGGGTCTAATGAGCAGTTCTTC
TRBV18	TRBJ2-3	TRBD2	NA	CASSPSGTSGRGNTQYF	TGTGCCAGCTCACCATCTGGGACTAGCGGGAGAGGAAATACGCAGTATTTT
TRBV2	TRBJ1-1	TRBD1	NA	CASTADRGEAFF	TGTGCCAGCACCGCAGACAGGGGCGAAGCTTTCTTT
TRBV6-6	TRBJ1-5	TRBD1	NA	CASSSWDRGLGQPQHF	TGTGCCAGCAGTTCTTGGGACAGGGGGCTCGGTCAGCCCCAGCATTTT
TRBV19	TRBJ1-5	TRBD1	NA	CASRADDRGYPGEHF	TGTGCCAGTAGAGCCGATGACAGGGGGTACCCAGGGGAGCATTTT
TRBV5-5	TRBJ1-4	NA	NA	CASTQGRATNEKLFF	TGTGCCAGCACCCAGGGGAGAGCGACTAATGAAAAACTGTTTTTT
TRBV11-2	TRBJ1-5	TRBD1	NA	CASSPGTGLQPQHF	TGTGCCAGCAGCCCCGGGACAGGACTACAGCCCCAGCATTTT
TRBV14	TRBJ1-3	NA	once	CASSHTFGGRSGNTIYF	TGTGCCAGCAGCCATACTTTTGGAGGCCGCTCTGGAAACACCATATATTTT
TRBV18	TRBJ1-1	NA	NA	CASSLKQGILAFF	TGTGCCAGCTCACTAAAGCAGGGCATCCTCGCTTTCTTT
TRBV20-1	TRBJ2-7	TRBD2	NA	CSAGRGHEQYF	TGCAGTGCGGGGAGGGGTCACGAGCAGTACTTC
TRBV28	TRBJ1-1	NA	NA	CASSLTQGSGNTEAFF	TGTGCCAGCAGTTTGACCCAGGGGTCGGGGAACACTGAAGCTTTCTTT
TRBV18	TRBJ1-3	NA	NA	CASSKPTGNSGNTIYF	TGTGCCAGCTCCAAACCAACAGGGAACTCTGGAAACACCATATATTTT
TRBV2	TRBJ2-3	TRBD2	once	CASSGPSGGASDTQYF	TGTGCCAGCAGTGGTCCTAGCGGGGGGGCGTCGGATACGCAGTATTTT
TRBV28	TRBJ1-2	NA	NA	CASSLFGASNSNYGYTF	TGTGCCAGCAGTTTATTTGGAGCGTCTAATTCTAACTATGGCTACACCTTC
TRBV9	TRBJ2-6	NA	NA	CASSVLTGSGANVLTF	TGTGCCAGCAGCGTATTAACGGGCTCTGGGGCCAACGTCCTGACTTTC
TRBV24-1	TRBJ2-3	TRBD2	NA	CATSDSPGGSTDTQYF	TGTGCCACCAGTGATTCCCCGGGAGGATCCACAGATACGCAGTATTTT
TRBV10-3	TRBJ2-7	TRBD2	NA	CAISESNSGVGYEQYF	TGTGCCATCAGTGAGTCGAATAGCGGGGTGGGCTACGAGCAGTACTTC
TRBV24-1	TRBJ2-1	NA	NA	CATSATTQGWQFF	TGTGCCACCAGCGCTACGACTCAGGGTTGGCAGTTCTTC
TRBV10-1	TRBJ2-7	TRBD2	NA	CASSDPGLNNEQYF	TGCGCCAGCAGCGATCCGGGACTAAATAACGAGCAGTACTTC
TRBV5-8	TRBJ1-3	NA	NA	CASSLGAGGNTIYF	TGTGCCAGCAGCTTAGGGGCTGGAGGAAACACCATATATTTT
TRBV21-1	TRBJ2-1	NA	NA	CASSKWEREAKNEQFF	TGTGCCAGCAGCAAATGGGAGCGGGAGGCGAAAAATGAGCAGTTCTTC
TRBV28	TRBJ1-5	TRBD1	NA	CASRKTGIGENQPQHF	TGTGCCAGCAGAAAGACAGGGATTGGGGAAAATCAGCCCCAGCATTTT
TRBV7-9	TRBJ1-1	NA	NA	CASSPRRSTEAFF	TGTGCCAGCAGCCCCCGGAGGAGCACTGAAGCTTTCTTT
TRBV10-3	TRBJ1-2	NA	NA	CAISEAAAYTF	TGTGCCATCAGCGAGGCGGCGGCCTACACCTTC
TRBV6-2/TRBV6-3	TRBJ2-1	TRBD2	NA	CASSPTSGARYNEQFF	TGTGCCAGCAGTCCGACTAGCGGGGCCAGATACAATGAGCAGTTCTTC
TRBV5-1	TRBJ2-3	NA	NA	CASSLGTRVFDTQYF	TGCGCCAGCAGCTTGGGAACGAGGGTTTTCGATACGCAGTATTTT
TRBV9	TRBJ1-1	NA	NA	CASSVAPRGTEAFF	TGTGCCAGCAGCGTAGCGCCACGGGGCACTGAAGCTTTCTTT
TRBV18	TRBJ1-5	NA	NA	CASKGQLNQPQHF	TGTGCCAGCAAGGGACAACTCAATCAGCCCCAGCATTTT
TRBV7-2	TRBJ2-7	TRBD1	NA	CASSLLGQAVYEQYF	TGTGCCAGCAGCTTACTTGGACAGGCAGTGTACGAGCAGTACTTC
TRBV12-3/TRBV12-4	TRBJ1-1	NA	NA	CASSPSLNTEAFF	TGTGCCAGCAGTCCATCCCTGAACACTGAAGCTTTCTTT
TRBV5-8	TRBJ2-7	TRBD2	NA	CASRRRREGYEQYF	TGTGCCAGCAGGAGGCGGCGGGAGGGCTACGAGCAGTACTTC
TRBV5-1	TRBJ2-1	NA	NA	CASSLAFSSNEQFF	TGCGCCAGCAGCTTGGCCTTTAGTAGCAATGAGCAGTTCTTC
TRBV7-2	TRBJ1-5	NA	NA	CASSFGAGEGPQHF	TGTGCCAGCAGCTTTGGGGCAGGGGAGGGGCCCCAGCATTTT
TRBV3-1/TRBV3-2	TRBJ2-1	NA	NA	CASSQDVNSPEVDEQFF	TGTGCCAGCAGCCAAGACGTGAACTCCCCCGAGGTCGATGAGCAGTTCTTC
TRBV15	TRBJ2-3	TRBD2	NA	CATSERGPTDTQYF	TGTGCCACCAGCGAGCGGGGACCCACAGATACGCAGTATTTT
TRBV11-3	TRBJ2-2	TRBD2	NA	CASSLGASGSTGELFF	TGTGCCAGCAGCTTAGGTGCTAGCGGAAGTACCGGGGAGCTGTTTTTT
TRBV6-2/TRBV6-3	TRBJ1-2	NA	NA	CASSSRGSYGYTF	TGTGCCAGCAGCTCCAGGGGTTCCTATGGCTACACCTTC
TRBV29-1	TRBJ2-7	NA	NA	CSVGGSSFSYEQYF	TGCAGCGTTGGTGGCAGTTCGTTCTCCTACGAGCAGTACTTC
TRBV6-2/TRBV6-3	TRBJ1-5	NA	NA	CASSPTTGLGQPQHF	TGTGCCAGCAGCCCTACGACGGGACTTGGTCAGCCCCAGCATTTT
TRBV30	TRBJ1-2	NA	NA	CAWRDFGQLFYGYTF	TGTGCCTGGAGGGACTTCGGACAGCTATTCTATGGCTACACCTTC